This TCR beta chain stems from a study of human versus mouse CDR3 diversity and MHC coevolution (dated by TCRdb to about 2017). Background on the whole study: The immunoSEQ assay was reported to detect one in 200,000 T cells and to minimize amplification bias from multiplex PCR. Across mouse and human samples, the number of valid reads per sample ranged from about 5.5 x 10^6 to 1.8 x 10^7. Repertoires of human naive CD4 T cells were used as a reference for TCR selection on multiple MHC II alleles and were compared against human-TCR-locus transgenic mice carrying single MHC II. The human cohort comprised three healthy volunteer blood donors, one aged 30 to 39, one aged 40 to 50 and one aged 60 to 69 at collection.

The QIAGEN blood and tissue kit was used to extract genomic DNA from sorted cells, and the DNA was quantified on a NanoDrop 1000. TCR alpha and beta chains were deep sequenced and quantified on the immunoSEQ platform using multiplex PCR of genomic DNA. The paper's data handling went like this. IMGT gene and region definitions were used for annotation of the TCR sequences. Out-of-frame rearrangements served as a stand-in for the preselection repertoire and were compared with in-frame clonotypes. The iCHAO1 estimator supplied with the immunoSEQ platform was used to estimate repertoire size. Clonal inequality was measured with a Gini index on in-frame amino acid clonotypes, based on the Lorenz curve. The intersect function of the R package tcR was used to count shared clonotypes, and the Jaccard index was used to score similarity. The R prcomp function was used without normalization to run principal component analysis of V, J and V-J usage frequencies. TCRdb holds this immuneACCESS table with in-frame rearrangements only. Some clones are missing; in checked studies, unresolved V genes explain under half, and the rest has no known cause. V and J calls plus clone size are reproduced from that table; the DNA served to infer D and trimming. Counted in this sample were approximately 81,000 clones; 93% of them appeared once. The biggest ten clones account for around 1.5% of the sample.

Findings and caveats that apply to the study as a whole: Repertoire diversity was not regarded as directly comparable between humans and mice because human T cells were selected on 5 to 7 MHC II alleles. Among all the groups compared, the lowest clonal inequality scores came from most of the three human donors. The largest TCR beta repertoire, some 1.6 million clonotypes, was estimated by iCHAO1 for humans, a finding likely attributable to selection by multiple MHC II molecules. On average, humans had more CDR3 deletions and insertions than mice did, pointing to greater exonuclease and TdT activity.

To note about this clone: Its target antigen remains unknown. No qualities accompany the bases; no much larger clone lies one base away.

Fluorescence-activated cell sorting was used to isolate naive CD4 T cells, defined as CD45RO-negative and CD62L-positive, from PBMCs. Each donor gave roughly 50 ml of fresh peripheral blood, from which PBMCs were isolated by Ficoll density centrifugation. Cell sorting was carried out on a FACSAria III instrument, and a purity above 85% was achieved for all samples. The sample consisted of naive CD4+ T cells from blood. In light of the paper, this sample's cell subset or site label describes: CD45RO-negative CD62L-positive naive CD4 T cells. This sequence originates from a person between 25 and 75 years old in good health.

The nucleotide sequence is TGTGCCAGCAGCGTAGATCCAGCGGGGGGCCTGTACAATGAGCAGTTCTTC. Its translation is CASSVDPAGGLYNEQFF. The chain uses TRBV9 and TRBJ2-1, with TRBD2 identical over 9 junction bases. CDR1 and CDR2, per the germline V gene, are SGDLS and YYNGEE. Clipping removes 0 bases from V and 4 bases from J, with 8 as the unmatched junction base count. Spanning cysteine to phenylalanine, the CDR3 consists of 17 amino acids. Only the CDR3 portion is preserved as DNA: 51 bases, with reading frame beginning at the first base. With the portions outside the CDR3 filled from the reference TRBV9 and TRBJ2-1 genes, the complete variable region becomes DSGVTQTPKHLITATGQRVTLRCSPRSGDLSVYWYQQSLDQGLQFLIQYYNGEERAKGNILERFSAQQFPDLHSELNLSSLELGDSALYFCASSVDPAGGLYNEQFFGPGTRLTVL.